Listed below are T cell receptor beta chains from one sample, sequenced in a study of blood T cell repertoires in COVID-19. Clones were read by immunoSEQ multiplex PCR, and TCRdb kept only the in-frame ones, dropping some. The sample consists of 120,000 to 150,000 clones, 70% to 90% of them appearing once. The specimen sequenced was peripheral blood. These receptor sequences come from a woman between 55 and 75 years old with acute or convalescent COVID-19. Each CDR3 is given with its conserved first and last residue. D genes are given only for firm matches. Size is omitted from some rows. Given values are once, few, many or a class for expanded clones.

clone size	D gene	V gene	J gene	CDR3 DNA	CDR3 protein
NA	NA	TRBV19	TRBJ1-1	TGTGCCAGTACCTCACCCGGCAGGGTCACTGAAGCTTTCTTT	CASTSPGRVTEAFF
NA	NA	TRBV7-8	TRBJ2-3	TGTGCCAGCAGCTTAGCTACAGGGCGGAGCACAGATACGCAGTATTTT	CASSLATGRSTDTQYF
NA	TRBD1	TRBV30	TRBJ1-5	TGTGCCTGGAGTTACGGGTTTTATTACGGGACAGAAAGGAATAGCAATCAGCCCCAGCATTTT	CAWSYGFYYGTERNSNQPQHF
NA	TRBD1	TRBV7-2	TRBJ1-4	TGTGCCAGCAGCTTCGCAGGACAGGGAAGTGAAAAACTGTTTTTT	CASSFAGQGSEKLFF
NA	NA	TRBV13	TRBJ2-5	TGTGCCAGCAGCCGGTGGTCCGAGTTTTCGCCGGGGGAGACCCAGTACTTC	CASSRWSEFSPGETQYF
NA	TRBD2	TRBV19	TRBJ2-7	TGTGCCAGTAGATTACTAGCGGGGTCCTCCTACGAGCAGTACTTC	CASRLLAGSSYEQYF
NA	NA	TRBV3-1/TRBV3-2	TRBJ2-7	TGTGCCAGCAGCCAAGATCTTCTACAGAGCGAGCAGTACTTC	CASSQDLLQSEQYF
NA	NA	TRBV5-1	TRBJ1-2	TGCGCCAGCAGCCCCTCGGCTAGCCGGAATGTCAACTATGGCTACACCTTC	CASSPSASRNVNYGYTF
NA	NA	TRBV18	TRBJ1-4	TGTGCCAGCTCACACCCCCTCTTTGGGCGTGAAAAACTGTTTTTT	CASSHPLFGREKLFF
NA	NA	TRBV7-9	TRBJ1-1	TGTGCCAGCAGCTTAGAAGGCGGGGGTGCTGAAGCTTTCTTT	CASSLEGGGAEAFF
NA	NA	TRBV5-4	TRBJ1-1	TGTGCCAGCAGCGAGCCCAGGGTGAACACTGAAGCTTTCTTT	CASSEPRVNTEAFF
few	TRBD1	TRBV19	TRBJ2-7	TGTGCCAGTAGTATGGACAGGGCTATCGACGAGCAGTACTTC	CASSMDRAIDEQYF
NA	TRBD1	TRBV4-3	TRBJ1-2	TGCGCCAGCAGCCGCTCGACAGGGGCCGTTAACTATGGCTACACCTTC	CASSRSTGAVNYGYTF
NA	NA	TRBV6-2/TRBV6-3	TRBJ2-7	TGTGCCAGCAGTTACCTCTACGAGCAGTACTTC	CASSYLYEQYF
NA	NA	TRBV19	TRBJ1-6	TGTGCCAGTAGAGGGAGTCGGGGGAATAATTCACCCCTCCACTTT	CASRGSRGNNSPLHF
NA	TRBD1	TRBV19	TRBJ1-5	TGTGCCACCTCGACGCAGGGGGATCAGCCCCAGCATTTT	CATSTQGDQPQHF
NA	NA	TRBV30	TRBJ1-5	TGTGCCTGGAGTGACAGAAGTAGCAATCAGCCCCAGCATTTT	CAWSDRSSNQPQHF
NA	NA	TRBV4-3	TRBJ2-7	TGCGCCAGCAGCCAAGATGAGACAACAACCCTCGAGCAGTACTTC	CASSQDETTTLEQYF
NA	TRBD2	TRBV4-2	TRBJ2-3	TGTGCCAGCAGCCAAGATCAAAGCGGGGGGGCCTTCTTAAATACGCAGTATTTT	CASSQDQSGGAFLNTQYF
NA	NA	TRBV28	TRBJ1-1	TGTGCCAGCACCTTGGGAGGATCGGACACTGAAGCTTTCTTT	CASTLGGSDTEAFF
NA	NA	TRBV29-1	TRBJ1-3	TGCAGCGTTGTTTTAGGAAACACCATATATTTT	CSVVLGNTIYF
NA	NA	TRBV4-1	TRBJ2-5	TGCGCCAGCAGCCAAGGTAGAGGGGGGGCCGCGAAGACCCAGTACTTC	CASSQGRGGAAKTQYF
NA	NA	TRBV18	TRBJ1-4	TGTGCCAGCTCACCGACCGGGAAAGAACTGTTTTTT	CASSPTGKELFF
NA	TRBD1	TRBV24-1	TRBJ1-5	TGTGCCACCAGTGATTGGCGGACAGGGCTTTACCATTTT	CATSDWRTGLYHF
NA	NA	TRBV5-4	TRBJ1-3	TGTGCCAGCAGCTTGGGAGCGGGGGAGACCACCATATATTTT	CASSLGAGETTIYF
NA	TRBD1	TRBV7-9	TRBJ2-7	TGTGCCAGCAGCTGGGACAGGGGCGAGCAGTACTTC	CASSWDRGEQYF
once	NA	TRBV5-1	TRBJ2-2	TGCGCCAGCAGCTTGACGGGGGGCTGGACCGGGGAGCTGTTTTTT	CASSLTGGWTGELFF
NA	NA	TRBV7-2	TRBJ1-1	TGTGCCAGCAGCCCCCTGGCAGGGAGGGGTACCACTGAAGCTTTCTTT	CASSPLAGRGTTEAFF
NA	NA	TRBV6-1	TRBJ1-2	TGTGCCAGCTGTGAGATCCAGGCTGTCAGGGGCTACACCTTC	CASCEIQAVRGYTF
NA	NA	TRBV19	TRBJ2-1	TGTGCCAGTAGTATAGGAGTGGGGGCGTACAATGAGCAGTTCTTC	CASSIGVGAYNEQFF
NA	NA	TRBV5-3	TRBJ2-5	TGTGCCAGAAGCTTGGCAGCGACCCAAGAGACCCAGTACTTC	CARSLAATQETQYF
NA	NA	TRBV30	TRBJ2-7	TGTGCCTGGTCCGGGACATTATACGAGCAGTACTTC	CAWSGTLYEQYF
NA	TRBD1	TRBV5-4	TRBJ1-2	TGTGCCAGCAGCTTGGCAGGGGGCTCTTCCATCTATGGCTACACCTTC	CASSLAGGSSIYGYTF
once	TRBD1	TRBV7-3	TRBJ2-2	TGTGCCAGCAGCCCCTACGGACAGGGGGCGAACACCGGGGAGCTGTTTTTT	CASSPYGQGANTGELFF
NA	TRBD2	TRBV2	TRBJ2-7	TGTGCCAGCAGCCTTCGGACTAGCGGGGGCGGCGAGCAGTACTTC	CASSLRTSGGGEQYF
few	NA	TRBV7-2	TRBJ1-1	TGTGCCAGCAGCTCCTCCGGGAACGAAGTAACTGAAGCTTTCTTT	CASSSSGNEVTEAFF
NA	TRBD2	TRBV9	TRBJ2-1	TGTGCCAGCAGCGTAGCTGGGGGCGGGGGGGATTACAATGAGCAGTTCTTC	CASSVAGGGGDYNEQFF
once	NA	TRBV19	TRBJ2-7	TGTGCCAGTAGTTCCGAACAGGTCCGCTACGAGCAGTACTTC	CASSSEQVRYEQYF
NA	NA	TRBV12-3/TRBV12-4	TRBJ1-1	TGTGCCAGCAGTTTCAACGGTGGGGGCGGAGCTTTCTTT	CASSFNGGGGAFF
NA	NA	TRBV9	TRBJ1-3	TGTGCCAGCAGCATCTCCTGGGGCCCTGGAAACACCATATATTTT	CASSISWGPGNTIYF
few	NA	TRBV6-5	TRBJ2-7	TGTGCCAGCAGTTACGGAGGCGCCGGGGAGCAGTACTTC	CASSYGGAGEQYF
NA	TRBD2	TRBV29-1	TRBJ2-5	TGCAGCGTTCGAGTCGGGGGGCAAGAGACCCAGTACTTC	CSVRVGGQETQYF
NA	TRBD1	TRBV5-1	TRBJ1-4	TGCGCCAGCAGCTTGGGGACAGGGGCAACTAATGAAAAACTGTTTTTT	CASSLGTGATNEKLFF
NA	TRBD2	TRBV30	TRBJ2-3	TGTGCCTGGAGTGATGGACTAGCGGGGGGGCCATATGATACGCAGTATTTT	CAWSDGLAGGPYDTQYF
NA	TRBD2	TRBV7-9	TRBJ2-1	TGTGCCAGCAGCTTAGGGGAGCGGGGGATGGGGGATGAGCAGTTCTTC	CASSLGERGMGDEQFF
NA	NA	TRBV2	TRBJ1-5	TGTGCCAGCAGACAACAAAACGCAGGGGTGGGACAGCCCCAGCATTTT	CASRQQNAGVGQPQHF
few	NA	TRBV7-3	TRBJ1-6	TGTGCCAGCAGCGACCAACAGGGTTCCCATTCACCCCTCCACTTT	CASSDQQGSHSPLHF
NA	NA	TRBV7-9	TRBJ2-1	TGTGCCAGCGGATCCCCGGACAGAAATTACAATGAGCAGTTCTTC	CASGSPDRNYNEQFF
NA	NA	TRBV4-3	TRBJ1-1	TGCGCCAGCAGCCAGACACAGTTGATGAACACTGAAGCTTTCTTT	CASSQTQLMNTEAFF
NA	TRBD1	TRBV7-9	TRBJ2-7	TGTGCCAGCAGCGGACAGGGCCCCAACTACGAGCAGTACTTC	CASSGQGPNYEQYF
NA	NA	TRBV7-8	TRBJ2-3	TGTGCCAGCAGCCAAACCCAGGGACTTAGCACAGATACGCAGTATTTT	CASSQTQGLSTDTQYF
NA	TRBD2	TRBV5-1	TRBJ2-3	TGCGCCAGCAGCTTGGACGGGGGGGGCTTGCAGTATTTT	CASSLDGGGLQYF
few	TRBD2	TRBV27	TRBJ2-3	TGTGCCAGCAGTTTGGGACTAGCGGGGCCGACAGATACGCAGTATTTT	CASSLGLAGPTDTQYF